This entry lists 21 T cell receptor beta chains sequenced from one sample in a study of T cell responses to AZD1222 COVID-19 vaccine. Generated by immunoSEQ multiplex PCR, the TCRdb table keeps only in-frame clones and is missing some. Of some 74,000 clones in the sample, around 81% were seen once. The sequenced sample was peripheral blood, obtained on day 0 of AZD1222 vaccination. Every receptor here comes from an adult in good health.

This chain uses TRBV18 with TRBJ2-5, with 7 nucleotides matching TRBD1. The CDR3 runs to 13 residues. Germline loops: CDR1 KGHSH, CDR2 LQKENI. Trimming took 6 bases from V and 3 from J; bases not matched to a gene: 4. CDR3 in amino acids: CASSPTGKETQYF. The CDR3 region has the DNA TGTGCCAGCTCTCCGACAGGGAAAGAGACCCAGTACTTC.

The chain employs TRBV30 and TRBJ1-6, with no clear D. CDR3 length equals 11 residues. Germline assignment: CDR1 GTSNPN and CDR2 SVGIG (reference sequence). V lost 2 bases and J 8 bases, leaving 4 bases between the germline ends. CDR3 nucleotides: TGTGCCTGGAGTTTTGATTCACCCCTCCACTTT. Protein sequence: CAWSFDSPLHF.

The gene calls are TRBV6-1 and TRBJ1-5; D uncertain. The germline gives CDR1 MNHNS, CDR2 SASEGT. The CDR3 runs to 14 residues. Trimming shortened V by 2 bases and J by 4 bases, and 9 bases separated the two germline ends. For the CDR3, the DNA is TGTGCCAGCAGTGAACTCACAAGAAATCAGCCCCAGCATTTT. Encoded protein: CASSELTRNQPQHF.

The CDR3 sequence: CASSLDVGGEKLFF. The DNA of the CDR3 is TGTGCCAGCAGCTTAGACGTTGGGGGGGAAAAACTGTTTTTT. The chain joins TRBV7-8 to TRBJ1-4; possible D gene TRBD1, 5 bases. V was clipped by 1 base and J by 8 bases, with 11 bases between them. The CDR3 runs to 14 residues. Germline lookup yields CDR1 SGHVS and CDR2 FQNEAQ.

A word on this clone: This may come from a read error, since a much larger clone is one base off. Other DNA sequences in this specimen translate into the identical CDR3. CDR3 DNA: TGTGCCAGCAGCCCGGGGACGAACACTGAAGCTTTCTTT. This translates into CASSPGTNTEAFF. The chain uses TRBV2 and TRBJ1-1, with TRBD1 as a possible D gene (5 bases). Trimming removed 6 bases at V and 1 base at J, with 9 bases between. Germline V gives CDR1 SNHLY, CDR2 FYNNEI. The CDR3 has 13 amino acids.

The DNA of the CDR3 is TGCAGCGCAATACGGACTAGCTCAAACTATGGCTACACCTTC. Translation: CSAIRTSSNYGYTF. The V call is TRBV29-1, the J call TRBJ1-2, with D hard to call. CDR1 SQVTM and CDR2 ANQGSEA come from the germline V gene. The CDR3 totals 14 residues. V gave up 7 bases and J gave up 2 bases, with 17 bases separating them. The full variable domain, in which reference TRBV29-1 and TRBJ1-2 provide the parts outside the CDR3, is SAVISQKPSRDICQRGTSLTIQCQVDSQVTMMFWYRQQPGQSLTLIATANQGSEATYESGFVIDKFPISRPNLTFSTLTVSNMSPEDSSIYLCSAIRTSSNYGYTFGSGTRLTVV.

V gene TRBV5-4 combines with J gene TRBJ2-7; D perhaps matches TRBD1 (6 bases). This CDR3 contains 14 residues. The V gene lost 0 bases and the J gene lost 5 bases, with 12 bases spanning the gap. Germline V gene lookup returns CDR1 SGHNT and CDR2 YYREEE (reference sequence). DNA of the CDR3: TGTGCCAGCAGCTTGGGCAGGGGATGGGACGAGCAGTACTTC. Translating it yields CASSLGRGWDEQYF.

This clone came up once. The chain couples TRBV18 to TRBJ1-6, with D unclear. The germline V gene encodes CDR1 KGHSH and CDR2 LQKENI. This CDR3 is 13 amino acids long. V was cut by 2 bases and J by 6 bases, with 5 bases left in between. This CDR3 is CASSPNANSPLHF. In DNA, the CDR3 is TGTGCCAGCTCACCAAATGCTAATTCACCCCTCCACTTT.

CDR3 loop: CASRGTGESNQPQHF. DNA for the CDR3: TGTGCCAGCAGGGGCACAGGGGAGAGCAATCAGCCCCAGCATTTT. The chain couples TRBV6-5 to TRBJ1-5, with 7 bases that match TRBD1. The CDR3 totals 15 residues. CDR1 MNHEY and CDR2 SVGAGI come from the germline V gene. Trimming removed 6 bases from V and 1 base from J; junction bases left unmatched: 6.

V gene TRBV11-2 combines with J gene TRBJ2-3; D possibly corresponds to TRBD1 (5 bases). V was pared by 5 bases and J by 2 bases, with 17 bases between. The CDR3 runs to 16 residues. Germline values: CDR1 SGHAT, CDR2 FQNNGV. The chain's CDR3 is CASSPGRGLSTDTQYF. The CDR3 region has the DNA TGTGCCAGCAGCCCCGGTAGGGGCCTCTCCACAGATACGCAGTATTTT.

The J gene is TRBJ2-3, the V gene TRBV20-1, with D possibly being TRBD2 (5 bases). Germline V gene data show CDR1 as DFQATT and CDR2 as SNEGSKA (reference sequence). Trimming cost V 3 bases and J 3 bases, with 10 bases left between them. This CDR3 has 13 residues. CDR3 region: CSASREITDTQYF. The DNA for the CDR3 is TGCAGTGCTAGTAGGGAGATTACAGATACGCAGTATTTT.

This chain connects TRBV7-2 to TRBJ2-1, with 7 bases that match TRBD2. The V gene's germline CDR1 is SGHTA and CDR2 FQGNSA. Trimming cost V 0 bases and J 8 bases; bases outside gene matches: 4. CDR3 length: 14 residues. The CDR3, as DNA: TGTGCCAGCAGCTTAGCGGCTAGCGGCTATGAGCAGTTCTTC. This codes for CASSLAASGYEQFF.

The chain is built from TRBV5-1 and TRBJ2-5; the match to TRBD2 covers 13 bases. Trimming removed 4 bases from V and 3 bases from J; junction bases left unmatched: 3. Germline V gene sequence: CDR1 SGHRS, CDR2 YFSETQ. The CDR3 covers 15 residues. The CDR3 loop is CASSPGLAGEETQYF. In DNA, the CDR3 is TGCGCCAGCAGCCCCGGACTAGCGGGAGAAGAGACCCAGTACTTC.

V and J are TRBV5-1 and TRBJ1-2; 7 bases match TRBD1. The CDR3 loop spans 16 amino acids. Germline values: CDR1 SGHRS, CDR2 YFSETQ. V was clipped by 4 bases and J by 4 bases; unmatched bases: 13. As DNA, the CDR3 is TGCGCCAGCAGCCGATCCCTAGAGGGGGCGACCTATGGCTACACCTTC. Residues: CASSRSLEGATYGYTF.

The chain links TRBV19 to TRBJ1-5; D not resolved. The V and J ends lost 7 bases and 7 bases respectively, with 14 bases between them. CDR1 is LNHDA, CDR2 SQIVND, per germline (reference sequence). The CDR3 has 13 amino acids. In nucleotides, the CDR3 is TGTGCCAGTACAGGAAGGGTGGGGCAGCCCCAGCATTTT. Protein: CASTGRVGQPQHF.

This chain uses TRBV7-9 with TRBJ1-4; D possibly corresponds to TRBD1 (5 bases). The CDR3 is 15 residues long. The V gene lost 5 bases and the J gene lost 8 bases, with 18 bases spanning the gap. Per the germline V gene, CDR1 is SEHNR and CDR2 is FQNEAQ (reference sequence). The CDR3 sequence: CASSPDGGGQEKLFF. CDR3 DNA sequence: TGTGCCAGCAGCCCTGATGGGGGTGGACAAGAAAAACTGTTTTTT.

V usage is TRBV5-6 and J usage is TRBJ1-5; a weak D match, TRBD1 (5 bases). With 2 bases removed from V and 4 bases from J, the gap between germline ends came to 13 bases. The CDR3 length is 15 residues. Germline V gene data show CDR1 as SGHDT and CDR2 as YYEEEE. CDR3 protein: CASSLYRTSNQPQHF. The CDR3 nucleotides are TGTGCCAGCAGCTTATACAGGACCTCGAATCAGCCCCAGCATTTT.

This rearrangement joins TRBV6-1 to TRBJ1-6, with unresolved D. The CDR3 has 14 amino acids. V was shortened by 2 bases and J by 7 bases, with 9 bases between the two germline ends. Germline V CDR1 and CDR2: MNHNS, SASEGT. The CDR3 protein is CASSELGLNSPLHF. The CDR3 DNA reads TGTGCCAGCAGTGAACTGGGTTTAAATTCACCCCTCCACTTT.

This clone was seen only once. This chain links TRBV6-5 with TRBJ1-1; TRBD1 is a possible D gene (5 bases). The CDR3 has 13 amino acids. The ends were cut back, 6 bases at V and 10 bases at J, with 18 bases in the middle. Germline CDR1 reads MNHEY; CDR2 reads SVGAGI. The CDR3 DNA is TGTGCCAGCAGGGACCCGGCAGGGCTTATAGCTTTCTTT. Its translation: CASRDPAGLIAFF.

CDR3 in DNA: TGTGCCAGCAGTCCCCGGTCCCGGTATGGCTACACCTTC. Its protein is CASSPRSRYGYTF. This chain links TRBV12-3 or TRBV12-4 with TRBJ1-2; no clear D. Trimming took 5 bases from V and 5 from J, leaving 12 bases between them. This CDR3 comprises 13 residues.

The V call is TRBV7-9, the J call TRBJ1-4; possible D gene TRBD1, 5 bases. The CDR3 totals 16 residues. Trimming stripped 1 base from V and 0 bases from J, with 9 bases between. Germline loops: CDR1 SEHNR, CDR2 FQNEAQ (reference sequence). DNA of the CDR3: TGTGCCAGCAGCTTAGGACAGTCCGCAACTAATGAAAAACTGTTTTTT. Translation: CASSLGQSATNEKLFF. Full variable domain (missing parts from reference TRBV7-9 and TRBJ1-4): DTGVSQNPRHKITKRGQNVTFRCDPISEHNRLYWYRQTLGQGPEFLTYFQNEAQLEKSRLLSDRFSAERPKGSFSTLEIQRTEQGDSAMYLCASSLGQSATNEKLFFGSGTQLSVL.